Listed below are T cell receptor beta chains from one sample, sequenced in a study of blood T cell repertoires in COVID-19. The method was immunoSEQ multiplex PCR; TCRdb's version includes in-frame clones alone and lacks a portion of them. Of around 70,000 clones listed, around 89% were seen once; the top ten hold roughly 0.58%. The material sequenced was peripheral blood. These receptors all stem from a man aged 55 to 70 with acute or convalescent COVID-19. Both conserved end residues are trimmed from each CDR3. Size tells how often a clone was seen (once, few, many) or the class of an expanded clone, and some rows leave it out.

cdr3_length,j_call,v_call,clone_size,cdr3_aa
12,TRBJ2-2,TRBV5-1,NA,ASSYDRGAGELF
12,TRBJ1-1,TRBV5-6,NA,ASSWAPTNTEAF
13,TRBJ2-5,TRBV15,NA,ATSRVRGAWETQY
12,TRBJ1-1,TRBV7-8,NA,ASSLAARGTEAF
12,TRBJ1-1,TRBV5-5,NA,ASSASTGNTEAF
14,TRBJ2-2,TRBV24-1,NA,ATRATGTGDAGELF
15,TRBJ1-5,TRBV28,NA,ASSRLGHGVSNQPQH
12,TRBJ2-5,TRBV5-1,once,ASSLEHKKETQY
14,TRBJ1-3,TRBV5-1,NA,ARAGGTGSSGNTIY
15,TRBJ2-5,TRBV5-1,NA,ASSLALSGSHKETQY
14,TRBJ2-3,TRBV5-1,NA,ASSTGLATSTDTQY
13,TRBJ2-4,TRBV7-2,NA,ASSLTGGPKNIQY
17,TRBJ2-1,TRBV18,NA,ASSQGQGNSGRIYNEQF
11,TRBJ1-1,TRBV10-3,once,AISDSMNTEAF
13,TRBJ2-7,TRBV4-2,NA,ASSQEGQGVNEQY
13,TRBJ1-5,TRBV4-2,once,ASSLDRGANQPQH
13,TRBJ1-2,TRBV6-6,NA,ASSTSRLVNYGYT
13,TRBJ1-1,TRBV19,NA,ASSIRRNGNTEAF
10,TRBJ1-1,TRBV29-1,NA,SVVAWNTEAF
11,TRBJ2-7,TRBV20-1,NA,SASRGGSWEQY
12,TRBJ1-2,TRBV6-6,NA,ASSYQTGNYGYT
15,TRBJ2-1,TRBV7-3,NA,ASSLNIAGVGYNEQF
12,TRBJ1-2,TRBV6-5,NA,ASSYQGADYGYT
11,TRBJ2-3,TRBV29-1,NA,SVDVEHTDTQY
16,TRBJ2-1,TRBV18,NA,ASSPGSSARSSYNEQF
13,TRBJ1-1,TRBV11-2,NA,ASSLSTGGFTEAF
9,TRBJ2-1,TRBV6-5,NA,ASTNRDEQF
11,TRBJ1-1,TRBV10-3,NA,AITGGAGGEAF
15,TRBJ2-5,TRBV5-4,NA,ASSLGGLAGAQETQY
12,TRBJ2-7,TRBV20-1,NA,SASWGDRAYEQY
11,TRBJ1-5,TRBV19,NA,ASSRTANQPQH
14,TRBJ2-5,TRBV11-3,NA,ASSFRGTGPQETQY
12,TRBJ2-5,TRBV9,NA,ASSVAQGPETQY
9,TRBJ1-2,TRBV12-3/TRBV12-4,NA,ASSYRAGYT
11,TRBJ2-1,TRBV12-3/TRBV12-4,NA,ASSWLTYNEQF
11,TRBJ1-1,TRBV7-9,NA,ASSFYGNTEAF
12,TRBJ2-5,TRBV28,NA,ASSSSGGRETQY
14,TRBJ1-2,TRBV5-6,once,ASSLPGPGHNYGYT
11,TRBJ1-1,TRBV5-1,NA,ASSLAGRSEAF
13,TRBJ2-3,TRBV7-6,NA,ASSSWEIGTDTQY
11,TRBJ1-2,TRBV10-3,once,AISESSGYGYT
10,TRBJ1-2,TRBV5-8,NA,ASSFPGYGYT
17,TRBJ2-3,TRBV19,NA,ASSPQYGSGRETTDTQY
17,TRBJ1-4,TRBV19,NA,ASSIDRRSSRAFSEKLF
14,TRBJ1-6,TRBV6-5,NA,ASSYSGQAKNSPLH
14,TRBJ2-3,TRBV7-9,NA,ASSPYSPVSTDTQY
12,TRBJ1-2,TRBV2,few,ASPIRGDGNRYT
12,TRBJ2-7,TRBV5-4,NA,ASSSSGSIDEQY
10,TRBJ2-7,TRBV10-3,NA,AIRDRGGEQY
14,TRBJ1-5,TRBV19,NA,ASSPLGTVSNQPQH
13,TRBJ2-3,TRBV5-5,NA,ASSGGTGGTDTQY
12,TRBJ1-4,TRBV9,NA,ASSVGANNEKLF
13,TRBJ2-7,TRBV19,NA,ASQETGGNFYEQY
17,TRBJ2-2,TRBV4-2,NA,ASSQDLASGTVNTGELF
13,TRBJ1-6,TRBV2,NA,ASSIRQGLGSPLH
14,TRBJ1-1,TRBV20-1,NA,SASKAGGGKGTEAF
11,TRBJ1-1,TRBV11-3,once,ASSRGPYTEAF
11,TRBJ2-3,TRBV19,medium-sized,SAGSPPSDTQY
11,TRBJ1-5,TRBV6-5,NA,ASRRQRDQPQH